This entry concerns a single T cell receptor beta chain. The antigen is not known. The data are from a study of T cell repertoires in cytomegalovirus infection. V lost 4 bases and J 5 bases, leaving 14 bases between the germline ends. This CDR3 spans 14 amino acids. From germline, CDR1 is SEHNR and CDR2 FQNEAQ (reference sequence). TCRdb reprocessed the reads via MiXCR and lists one record per CDR3 protein. The sample lists about 330,000 distinct CDR3 sequences; about 35% were seen once. Study-wide points: Within the response measured ex vivo, HLA-C-restricted CMV-specific TCR beta clonotypes were dominant.

This clonotype was obtained from a human donor in good health (CMV status not recorded). Some clones in this sample may be carry-over from other donors' samples. The chain carries TRBV7-9 and TRBJ2-5; no firm D call. The source was cultured PBMCs, collected from culture after CMV antigen stimulation. The CDR3 DNA reads TGTGCCAGCAGCTCGAGACTCTTCCCGGAGACCCAGTACTTC. This translates into CASSSRLFPETQYF.